Below, 8 T cell receptor beta chains from the same sample are listed, as sequenced in a study of human T cells and chemical hapten exposure. A single record per CDR3 protein comes from TCRdb applying MiXCR to the RACE reads. The table lists about 400,000 distinct CDR3 sequences, roughly 6% of them singletons. Time point meaning: patch test 2, 6 weeks after DPC sensitization. Noted treatment: therapeutic diphenylcyclopropenone sensitization with weekly scalp DPC. The sample was whole blood, taken in connection with sensitization to the hapten diphenylcyclopropenone (DPC). These receptors were obtained from a woman between 18 and 29 years old with alopecia areata. Some clones in this sample may be carry-over from other donors' samples.

This chain connects TRBV12-3 or TRBV12-4 to TRBJ1-2, with TRBD1 matching 7 bases. This CDR3 has 13 residues. After removal of 2 bases from V and 6 bases from J, the junction contained 3 bases not matched to a gene. DNA for the CDR3: TGTGCCAGCAGTTTAAGACAGGGCAATGGCTACACCTTC. As protein: CASSLRQGNGYTF.

The table lists this clonotype with many counts. The V and J genes are TRBV28 and TRBJ2-7; D unresolved. The germline V gene has CDR1 MDHEN and CDR2 SYDVKM. The CDR3 contains 13 residues. The V end was cut by 10 bases, the J end by 2 bases, with 15 bases between. CDR3 sequence reads: CATKPGPTYEQYF. In DNA, the CDR3 is TGTGCCACCAAACCCGGGCCCACCTACGAGCAGTACTTC.

This clonotype occurred many times. This sequence joins TRBV7-2 and TRBJ2-3, with D possibly TRBD2 on 6 matching bases. Trimming pared 3 bases from V and 2 bases from J, leaving 12 bases between. Per germline, CDR1 SGHTA and CDR2 FQGNSA. This CDR3 spans 15 amino acids. The DNA of the CDR3 is TGTGCCAGCAGCTTCTTCGCGGGGCACACAGATACGCAGTATTTT. This codes for CASSFFAGHTDTQYF.

This clonotype turned up a few times. This chain joins TRBV12-3 or TRBV12-4 and TRBJ2-1, with TRBD2 matching 13 bases. CDR3 length: 15 amino acids. The ends lost 6 bases at V and 12 bases at J; junction bases unmatched: 11. CDR3 sequence reads: CASSRLAGGSVGQFF. The CDR3 DNA sequence: TGTGCCAGCAGCAGACTAGCGGGGGGCTCTGTTGGGCAGTTCTTC.

The sample holds a few counts of this clonotype. The V and J genes are TRBV7-9 and TRBJ2-6; D may be TRBD1 or TRBD2 (6 bases each). V was cut by 0 bases and J by 0 bases, with 15 bases left in between. This CDR3 has 19 residues. CDR1 is SEHNR and CDR2 is FQNEAQ in the germline V gene (reference sequence). CDR3 nucleotide sequence: TGTGCCAGCAGCTTAGCGACGGGGGCGGTAAGCTCTGGGGCCAACGTCCTGACTTTC. Amino acid sequence: CASSLATGAVSSGANVLTF.

This clonotype was detected ten times or more. This chain uses TRBV20-1 with TRBJ1-6; 8 nucleotides agree with TRBD1. Germline trimming cut 3 bases from V and 10 bases from J; bases unmatched to any gene: 8. The CDR3 totals 14 residues. CDR1 is DFQATT, CDR2 SNEGSKA, per germline (reference sequence). CDR3 nucleotides: TGCAGTGCTAGCAAGGACAGGGTCGAATCACCCCTCCACTTT. Encoded protein: CSASKDRVESPLHF.

This clonotype has more than one count but fewer than ten. The CDR3: CASSSYDRSGEQYF. As DNA, the CDR3 is TGTGCCAGCAGTTCATACGACAGGTCGGGCGAGCAGTACTTC. This chain uses TRBV27 with TRBJ2-7; tentatively, D is TRBD1 (6 bases). V lost 4 bases to trimming and J lost 6 bases, with 16 bases between them. Per germline, CDR1 MNHEY and CDR2 SMNVEV (reference sequence). This CDR3 region has 14 residues.

On this clonotype itself: A much larger clone lies one base from this, so it may be a read error. The J gene is TRBJ1-2, the V gene TRBV4-3, with no clear D. Germline CDR1 LGHNA, CDR2 YSLEER. The CDR3 runs to 14 residues. Trimming left V 4 bases short and J 4 bases short, with 13 bases between. CDR3 nucleotide sequence: TGCGCCAGCAGCCTACTGGTGGCAGGCTATGGCTACACCTTC. Translated, it gives CASSLLVAGYGYTF.